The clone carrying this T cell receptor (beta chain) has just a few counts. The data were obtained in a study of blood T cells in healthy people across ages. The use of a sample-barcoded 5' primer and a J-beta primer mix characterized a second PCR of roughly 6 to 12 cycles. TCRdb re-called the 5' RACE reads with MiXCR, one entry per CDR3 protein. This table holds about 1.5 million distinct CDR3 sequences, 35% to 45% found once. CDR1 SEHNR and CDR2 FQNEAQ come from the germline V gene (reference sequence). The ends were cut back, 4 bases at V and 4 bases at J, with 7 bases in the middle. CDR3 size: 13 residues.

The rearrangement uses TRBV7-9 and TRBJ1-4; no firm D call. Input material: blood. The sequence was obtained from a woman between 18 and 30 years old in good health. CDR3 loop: CASSSSGNEKLFF. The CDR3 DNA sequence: TGTGCCAGCAGCTCCTCGGGTAATGAAAAACTGTTTTTT.